This T cell receptor (beta chain) was sequenced during a study of graft-versus-host responses after intestinal transplantation. Study overall: Recipients were all induced with anti-thymocyte globulin, then given tacrolimus and steroids for two to three years.

CDR1 is LNHDA and CDR2 is SQIVND in the germline V gene (reference sequence). The CDR3 has 13 residues. V was shortened by 2 bases and J by 6 bases, with 10 bases between the two germline ends. Here immunoSEQ multiplex PCR was the method, and the copy in TCRdb shows in-frame clones only, minus some. The sample contains 15,000 to 20,000 clones, about 80% of which appear only once. The study's findings and limits: Peak circulating GvH clone levels tracked with early post-transplant HvG declines. Some GvH clones were seen earlier in gut or blood, suggesting intestinal origin.

A remark on this clone: Its cognate antigen is unknown.

This sequence was found in a human patient who received an intestinal transplant, so some T cells may come from the graft donor. The rearrangement links TRBV19 to TRBJ1-2, with D perhaps matching TRBD1 (5 bases). The sequencing used PBMCs, collected 14 days after transplant. CDR3 bases: TGTGCCAGTAGTATATGGGCAGGGAATGGCTACACCTTC. Protein: CASSIWAGNGYTF.